This TCR beta chain was retrieved from a study of blood T cell repertoires in COVID-19. Across the study: Some COVID-19 samples were acute and others convalescent; all came from the United States, Italy and Spain. PBMCs, B-cell-depleted T cells, or T cells provided the cDNA or gDNA that made up the material.

Only in-frame clones appear in the TCRdb table, and some are missing; sequencing was by immunoSEQ multiplex PCR. Of approximately 300,000 clones listed, about 88% are singletons. The CDR3 has 14 residues. Germline V gives CDR1 SEHNR, CDR2 FQNEAQ (reference sequence). V lost 7 bases and J lost 5; bases outside the gene matches: 5. The rearrangement uses TRBV7-9 and TRBJ2-1; 10 positions match TRBD2. The clonotype was recovered from a woman aged 25 to 39 with COVID-19, enrolled during active disease. Sequencing was performed on peripheral blood. Here the CDR3 DNA reads TGTGCCAGCATGTGGACTAGCGGACACAATGAGCAGTTCTTC. Amino acids: CASMWTSGHNEQFF.